This T cell receptor beta chain was documented in a study of T cells in women clearing cervical HPV infection. For this clone: The read ends 3 residues early relative to the CDR3; the germline J gene fills the gap.

Measured with immunoSEQ multiplex PCR; TCRdb has only the in-frame clones, and not every one. This listing includes 20,000 to 30,000 clones. The CDR3 has 12 amino acids. CDR1 is DFQATT, CDR2 SNEGSKA, per germline (reference sequence). Trimming removed 3 bases from V and 3 bases from J, with 8 bases in between. Sequenced input: blood buffy coat. This chain uses TRBV20-1 with TRBJ1-1, with D hard to call. This receptor was taken from a woman aged 18-70 years with a cervical HPV16 infection that either progressed to CIN3+ or cleared (not recorded which). Here the CDR3 reads CSASYTDTEAFF. CDR3 DNA, as far as it was read: TGCAGTGCTAGTTACACCGACACTGAA.